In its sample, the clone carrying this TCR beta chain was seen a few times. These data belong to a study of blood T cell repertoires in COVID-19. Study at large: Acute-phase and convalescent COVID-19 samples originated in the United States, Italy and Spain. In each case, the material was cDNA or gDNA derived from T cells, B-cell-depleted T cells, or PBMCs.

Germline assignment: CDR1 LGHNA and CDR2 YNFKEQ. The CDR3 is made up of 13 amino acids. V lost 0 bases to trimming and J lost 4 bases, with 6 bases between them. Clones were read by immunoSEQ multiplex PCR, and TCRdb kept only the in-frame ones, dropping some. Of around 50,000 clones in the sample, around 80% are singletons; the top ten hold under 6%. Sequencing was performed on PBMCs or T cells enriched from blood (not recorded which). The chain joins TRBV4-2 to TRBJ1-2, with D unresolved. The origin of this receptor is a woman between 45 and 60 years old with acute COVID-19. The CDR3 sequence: CASSQDTFYGYTF. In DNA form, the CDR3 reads TGTGCCAGCAGCCAAGATACATTCTATGGCTACACCTTC.